Below, 18 T cell receptor beta chains from the same sample are listed, as sequenced in a study of control samples from healthy donors and cancer patients. Clones were read by immunoSEQ multiplex PCR, and TCRdb kept only the in-frame ones, dropping some. Seen here are about 120,000 clones, just over 90% observed once, and the top ten hold 7.8%. Sequenced input: blood. These receptors were collected from a woman between 18 and 30 years old in good health.

The chain couples TRBV10-3 to TRBJ2-2, with 10 bases that match TRBD2. The CDR3 covers 11 residues. Germline assignment: CDR1 ENHRY and CDR2 SYGVKD. The CDR3 loop is CATSGNGELFF. The CDR3 coding sequence is TGTGCAACTAGCGGGAACGGGGAGCTGTTTTTT.

The V call is TRBV7-8, the J call TRBJ2-7; D tentatively reads TRBD1 or TRBD2 (6 bases each). The CDR3 is 15 amino acids. Per the germline V gene, CDR1 is SGHVS and CDR2 is FQNEAQ. V lost 6 bases and J 2 bases, leaving 17 bases between the germline ends. The CDR3: CASSRGDILTYEQYF. The CDR3 region has the DNA TGTGCCAGCAGTAGGGGGGACATCTTGACCTACGAGCAGTACTTC.

J is TRBJ2-7 and V is TRBV19; 9 bases agree with TRBD1. CDR1 is LNHDA and CDR2 is SQIVND in the germline V gene (reference sequence). CDR3 size: 15 residues. Unmatched junction bases numbered 3, after V lost 3 bases and J lost 0 bases. This CDR3 reads CASSIGTGYSYEQYF. CDR3 in DNA: TGTGCCAGTAGTATTGGGACAGGGTACTCCTACGAGCAGTACTTC.

The chain joins TRBV10-3 to TRBJ1-5; TRBD1 might be the D (5 bases). This CDR3 region has 14 residues. Germline V CDR1 and CDR2: ENHRY, SYGVKD. Trimming shortened V by 10 bases and J by 1 base, and 14 bases separated the two germline ends. The CDR3 coding sequence is TGTGCCACCGCGGGGGGGTACAGCAATCAGCCCCAGCATTTT. Translating it yields CATAGGYSNQPQHF.

The V gene is TRBV6-5, the J gene TRBJ1-5; D remains unclear. CDR3 length: 13 residues. Germline V gene sequence: CDR1 MNHEY, CDR2 SVGAGI. V was pared by 4 bases and J by 3 bases, with 7 bases between. CDR3 coding DNA: TGTGCCAGCAGTTCTACAGTCAATCAGCCCCAGCATTTT. This codes for CASSSTVNQPQHF.

This clone showed up just once. CDR3 protein: CASSLLSLNQPQHF. The DNA of the CDR3 is TGTGCCAGCAGTTTATTGTCCCTGAATCAGCCCCAGCATTTT. This chain links TRBV28 with TRBJ1-5; D gene uncertain. Germline V gene data show CDR1 as MDHEN and CDR2 as SYDVKM. Trimming left V 1 base short and J 4 bases short, with 8 bases between. The CDR3 sequence is 14 residues long. Supplemented by reference TRBV28 and TRBJ1-5, the full variable domain reads DVKVTQSSRYLVKRTGEKVFLECVQDMDHENMFWYRQDPGLGLRLIYFSYDVKMKEKGDIPEGYSVSREKKERFSLILESASTNQTSMYLCASSLLSLNQPQHFGDGTRLSIL.

This chain connects TRBV3-1 (or the pseudogene TRBV3-2) to TRBJ2-7; no firm D call. Per germline, CDR1 LGHDT and CDR2 YNNKEL (reference sequence). V shed 1 base and J shed 6 bases, with 16 bases lying between them. The CDR3 sequence is 15 residues long. DNA of the CDR3: TGTGCCAGCAGCCAAGTAGGAAACGGCCATATCGAGCAGTACTTC. Residues: CASSQVGNGHIEQYF.

This chain joins TRBV5-8 and TRBJ1-3; D unresolved. CDR3 size: 14 residues. Germline V gives CDR1 SGHTS, CDR2 YDEGEE. With 1 base removed from V and 4 bases from J, the gap between germline ends came to 9 bases. Here the CDR3 DNA reads TGTGCCAGCAGCTTGTTAACAACGGGAAACACCATATATTTT. Protein product: CASSLLTTGNTIYF.

The chain couples TRBV18 to TRBJ1-4, with D perhaps TRBD1 (5 bases). Germline CDR1 is KGHSH and CDR2 is LQKENI. The CDR3 has 13 amino acids. Trimming left V 1 base short and J 12 bases short, with 12 bases between. The DNA for the CDR3 is TGTGCCAGCTCACCACTGTGGCGAGGGGAACTGTTTTTT. It encodes CASSPLWRGELFF. Supplemented by reference TRBV18 and TRBJ1-4, the full variable domain reads NAGVMQNPRHLVRRRGQEARLRCSPMKGHSHVYWYRQLPEEGLKFMVYLQKENIIDESGMPKERFSAEFPKEGPSILRIQQVVRGDSAAYFCASSPLWRGELFFGSGTQLSVL.

This sequence joins TRBV27 and TRBJ2-7; 9 positions match TRBD1. The CDR3 totals 16 residues. Germline-derived CDR1 and CDR2 are MNHEY and SMNVEV (reference sequence). The V segment lost 2 bases and the J segment 5 bases; nucleotides outside the gene matches: 10. In DNA form, the CDR3 reads TGTGCCAGCAGTTTAGGGCTCGGGACAGGGAAAGACGAGCAGTACTTC. This gives the protein CASSLGLGTGKDEQYF.

The chain combines TRBV13 with TRBJ2-6; TRBD1 is a possible D gene (6 bases). The CDR3 runs 16 residues. V was trimmed by 5 bases and J by 1 base, leaving 12 bases between them. CDR1 PRHDT and CDR2 FYEKMQ come from the germline V gene (reference sequence). The CDR3 coding sequence is TGTGCCAGCAGCCAAGTAACAGGGTCTGGGGCCAACGTCCTGACTTTC. Translated, it gives CASSQVTGSGANVLTF. The whole variable domain, remainder taken from reference TRBV13 and TRBJ2-6, is AAGVIQSPRHLIKEKRETATLKCYPIPRHDTVYWYQQGPGQDPQFLISFYEKMQSDKGSIPDRFSAQQFSDYHSELNMSSLELGDSALYFCASSQVTGSGANVLTFGAGSRLTVL.

The chain is built from TRBV28 and TRBJ2-5; D is ambiguous. This CDR3 region has 13 residues. Germline-derived CDR1 and CDR2 are MDHEN and SYDVKM. Trimming cost V 6 bases and J 7 bases, with 15 bases left between them. The CDR3 reads CASSRSRFGTQYF. The CDR3 DNA follows: TGTGCCAGCAGCCGTTCCCGCTTTGGGACCCAGTACTTC.

This rearrangement joins TRBV7-2 to TRBJ2-6; unclear D gene. This CDR3 region has 17 residues. V was shortened by 5 bases and J by 1 base, with 15 bases between the two germline ends. The V gene's germline CDR1 is SGHTA and CDR2 FQGNSA. The CDR3 sequence is CASSPRTAVSGANVLTF. The CDR3 coding sequence is TGTGCCAGCAGCCCGAGGACGGCCGTATCTGGGGCCAACGTCCTGACTTTC.

The rearrangement uses TRBV5-1 and TRBJ2-7, with D possibly TRBD2 on 7 matching bases. Germline lookup yields CDR1 SGHRS and CDR2 YFSETQ. The CDR3 loop spans 15 amino acids. Trimming left V 0 bases short and J 2 bases short, with 12 bases between. The DNA for the CDR3 is TGCGCCAGCAGCTTGGTGGCGGGGGCAACCTACGAGCAGTACTTC. Translated, it gives CASSLVAGATYEQYF.

The genes are TRBV6-5 and TRBJ1-2, with 7 bases fitting TRBD1. Germline V CDR1 and CDR2: MNHEY, SVGAGI. J gave up 6 bases and V 6 bases, and 7 bases lay outside the gene matches. The CDR3 length is 13 residues. The CDR3 here is CASRRDREDGYTF. CDR3 sequence (DNA): TGTGCCAGCAGACGTGACAGGGAAGATGGCTACACCTTC.

The J gene is TRBJ2-2, the V gene TRBV7-3; no clear D. V shed 5 bases and J shed 5 bases, with 15 bases lying between them. This CDR3 comprises 15 residues. The V gene's germline CDR1 is SGHTA and CDR2 FQGTGA. The CDR3 coding sequence is TGTGCCAGCAGCCCGACTCCCGACCATACCGGGGAGCTGTTTTTT. This sequence encodes CASSPTPDHTGELFF.

The V and J genes are TRBV19 and TRBJ2-3; the D gene is possibly TRBD1 (6 bases). Trimming pared 8 bases from V and 0 bases from J, leaving 21 bases between. The CDR3 covers 17 residues. Per the germline V gene, CDR1 is LNHDA and CDR2 is SQIVND (reference sequence). DNA of the CDR3: TGTGCCAGTGCAGACCGAGTACAGGGTCTGAGCACAGATACGCAGTATTTT. It codes for CASADRVQGLSTDTQYF.

In its sample, this clone was seen once. The chain joins TRBV7-9 to TRBJ2-7; D remains unclear. This CDR3 spans 12 amino acids. Germline-derived CDR1 and CDR2 are SEHNR and FQNEAQ (reference sequence). With 3 bases removed from V and 2 bases from J, the gap between germline ends came to 5 bases. CDR3 protein: CASSLSTYEQYF. Here the CDR3 DNA reads TGTGCCAGCAGCTTGTCTACCTACGAGCAGTACTTC.